This entry features one T cell receptor beta chain sequence. This specimen comes from a study of ipilimumab plus nivolumab after autologous stem cell transplantation. Study-level background: Patients received a median of roughly five ipilimumab and roughly eight nivolumab doses.

CDR3 size: 15 residues. Trimming at V came to 4 bases and at J to 2 bases, leaving 4 bases not matched to a gene. Per germline, CDR1 SGHDT and CDR2 YYEEEE. Ipilimumab, 1 mg/kg, started 14 to 28 days after autologous transplant. Dosing: nivolumab 3 mg/kg IV, weeks 1, 4, 7, 10, then every two weeks to week 26. Sequencing used immunoSEQ multiplex PCR; TCRdb keeps in-frame clones, though not all of them. The sample lists over 10,000 clones; almost 70% were seen once. This TCR derives from a male donor with diffuse large B-cell lymphoma. The sequencing here drew on PBMCs, taken in a trial of ipilimumab plus nivolumab as post-transplant consolidation. The chain couples TRBV5-6 to TRBJ1-5, with 9 bases fitting TRBD1. This CDR3 reads CASSEGQGRNQPQHF. The CDR3 nucleotides read TGTGCCAGCAGCGAGGGACAGGGTCGCAATCAGCCCCAGCATTTT.